One T cell receptor (beta chain) is described in this entry. Its matching antigen is unknown. J lost 3 bases, V lost 10 bases, and 6 bases had no gene match. Germline V CDR1 and CDR2: ENHRY, SYGVKD. There are 12 residues in the CDR3. Profiling relied on immunoSEQ multiplex PCR, and the TCRdb table lists in-frame clones only, not all of them. The repertoire includes about 220,000 clones, around nine tenths of them detected once, and roughly 1% sits in the top ten. These data belong to a study of cytomegalovirus exposure and HLA in healthy donors. Study-wide context: The same platform used for the approximately 700 first-cohort repertoires was also used for the approximately 120 validation repertoires, as a later analysis reported. General study points: In the 120 validation repertoires, around 95% of cluster scores exceeded 0, per a later analysis. The authors listed roughly 150 TCR beta chains as cytomegalovirus-associated. Under in vitro conditions, three CMV-associated chains were confirmed as specific for CMV antigens.

The sample taken for sequencing was PBMCs. This chain uses TRBV10-3 with TRBJ2-7; TRBD2 matches 7 bases. The clonotype was recovered from a woman younger than 30 in good health and CMV-seronegative. CDR3 in amino acids: CASGTSVYEQYF. The CDR3 nucleotides are TGTGCCAGCGGCACTAGCGTCTACGAGCAGTACTTC.